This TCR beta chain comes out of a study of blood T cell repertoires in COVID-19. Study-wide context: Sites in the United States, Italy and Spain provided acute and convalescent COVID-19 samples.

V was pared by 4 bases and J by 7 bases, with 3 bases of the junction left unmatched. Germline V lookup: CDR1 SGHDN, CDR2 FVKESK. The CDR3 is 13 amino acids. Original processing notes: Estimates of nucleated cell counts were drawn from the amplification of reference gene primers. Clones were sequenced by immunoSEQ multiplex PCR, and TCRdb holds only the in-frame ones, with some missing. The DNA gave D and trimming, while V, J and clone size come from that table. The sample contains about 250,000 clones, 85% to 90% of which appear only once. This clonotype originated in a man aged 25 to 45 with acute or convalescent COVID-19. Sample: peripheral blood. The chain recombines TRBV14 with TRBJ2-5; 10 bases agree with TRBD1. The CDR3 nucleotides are TGTGCCAGCAGCCTGGGACAGGGGAGGACCCAGTACTTC. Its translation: CASSLGQGRTQYF.